The 24 T cell receptor beta chains in this list originate from one sample, sequenced in a study of T cells in Graves' hyperthyroidism and ophthalmopathy. Amplified TCR beta CDR3 regions derived from RNA transcripts. TCR CDR3 regions were first amplified by RT-PCR with HTBI primers. TCRdb reanalysed the multiplex PCR reads using MiXCR and keeps one entry per CDR3 protein. The sample shows about 320,000 distinct CDR3 sequences, about 15% of them seen only once. The specimen sequenced was blood. Receptors were obtained from a man younger than 45 with Graves' hyperthyroidism.

Ten or more counts support this clonotype. The V and J genes are TRBV12-3 or TRBV12-4 and TRBJ2-2; D gene ambiguous. The CDR3 is 15 amino acids. V was shortened by 3 bases and J by 6 bases, with 14 bases between the two germline ends. The CDR3 DNA reads TGTGCCAGCAGTTTCCAGGTCAGGACCGCCGGGGAGCTGTTTTTT. Translating gives CASSFQVRTAGELFF.

This sequence joins TRBV9 and TRBJ1-5; a weak D match, TRBD1 (5 bases). The CDR3 runs to 14 residues. The V end was cut by 4 bases, the J end by 1 base, with 9 bases between. The germline CDR1 and CDR2 sequences are SGDLS and YYNGEE. DNA for the CDR3: TGTGCCAGCAGCCGGGACGCCAGCAATCAGCCCCAGCATTTT. Its protein product is CASSRDASNQPQHF.

CDR3 amino acids: CATSDSLRGSEQFF. CDR3 DNA sequence: TGTGCCACCAGTGACAGCCTCAGGGGAAGTGAGCAGTTCTTC. The chain links TRBV24-1 to TRBJ2-1; maybe TRBD1 (6 bases). V was trimmed by 4 bases and J by 9 bases, leaving 15 bases between them. Germline lookup yields CDR1 KGHDR and CDR2 SFDVKD. This CDR3 comprises 14 residues.

Only a few counts were recorded for this clonotype. V gene TRBV5-1 combines with J gene TRBJ2-6; no firm D call. Germline V gives CDR1 SGHRS, CDR2 YFSETQ. The CDR3 consists of 14 residues. The V end was cut by 1 base, the J end by 1 base, with 3 bases between. Here the CDR3 reads CASSLKSGANVLTF. In DNA form, the CDR3 reads TGCGCCAGCAGCTTGAAGTCTGGGGCCAACGTCCTGACTTTC.

This clonotype was seen ten or more times. The genes are TRBV20-1 and TRBJ1-5; no clear D. V was clipped by 6 bases and J by 3 bases, with 15 bases between them. CDR1 and CDR2 from the germline V gene are DFQATT and SNEGSKA (reference sequence). There are 14 residues in the CDR3. The CDR3 protein is CSARSGGINQPQHF. The CDR3 region has the DNA TGCAGTGCACGGTCGGGAGGGATCAATCAGCCCCAGCATTTT.

This clonotype was seen many times. V and J are TRBV7-8 and TRBJ2-7; 9 nucleotides match TRBD1. From germline, CDR1 is SGHVS and CDR2 FQNEAQ. Unmatched junction bases numbered 6, after V lost 6 bases and J lost 3 bases. CDR3 length: 14 amino acids. CDR3 bases: TGTGCCAGCAGTGGAAGGGGACAGGGCTACGAGCAGTACTTC. Translated: CASSGRGQGYEQYF.

The chain is built from TRBV24-1 and TRBJ2-1; D possibly corresponds to TRBD2 (5 bases). Trimming removed 4 bases from V and 8 bases from J, with 20 bases in between. The CDR3 totals 16 residues. Germline V lookup: CDR1 KGHDR, CDR2 SFDVKD. The CDR3 sequence is CATSEADAYEFHEQFF. Here the CDR3 DNA reads TGTGCCACCAGTGAAGCGGATGCCTACGAATTTCATGAGCAGTTCTTC.

This clonotype was detected ten times or more. J is TRBJ1-2 and V is TRBV28; TRBD1 matches 9 bases. The germline V gene encodes CDR1 MDHEN and CDR2 SYDVKM. The CDR3 loop spans 17 amino acids. The V gene end was trimmed by 7 bases and the J gene end by 6 bases; junction bases not matched to a gene: 18. This chain's CDR3 is CASTPGAGQGRIDGYTF. In nucleotides, the CDR3 is TGTGCCAGCACCCCTGGCGCGGGACAGGGTCGAATTGATGGCTACACCTTC.

A few counts support this clonotype. The chain carries TRBV2 and TRBJ2-3; TRBD2 matches 11 bases. J was trimmed by 6 bases and V by 6 bases; bases with no gene match: 8. Germline V gene data show CDR1 as SNHLY and CDR2 as FYNNEI. The CDR3 consists of 15 residues. The CDR3 coding sequence is TGTGCCAGCAGCGCCACTAGCGGGAGTTCCGATACGCAGTATTTT. Encoded protein: CASSATSGSSDTQYF. Supplemented by reference TRBV2 and TRBJ2-3, the full variable domain reads EPEVTQTPSHQVTQMGQEVILRCVPISNHLYFYWYRQILGQKVEFLVSFYNNEISEKSEIFDDQFSVERPDGSNFTLKIRSTKLEDSAMYFCASSATSGSSDTQYFGPGTRLTVL.

At least ten counts were recorded for this clonotype. This chain joins TRBV3-1 and TRBJ2-7, with D uncertain. CDR3 size: 19 residues. V shed 0 bases and J shed 4 bases, with 25 bases lying between them. Germline V lookup: CDR1 LGHDT, CDR2 YNNKEL (reference sequence). The CDR3 region is CASSQDLRSSAMSGYEQYF. The CDR3 coding sequence is TGTGCCAGCAGCCAAGATTTGCGTAGCTCCGCAATGAGTGGGTACGAGCAGTACTTC.

This clonotype occurred many times. The CDR3 protein is CAWSGLFAWGDTQYF. The DNA for the CDR3 is TGTGCCTGGAGCGGACTCTTTGCGTGGGGAGATACGCAGTATTTT. The chain carries TRBV30 and TRBJ2-3; D perhaps matches TRBD2 (5 bases). Germline-derived CDR1 and CDR2 are GTSNPN and SVGIG (reference sequence). V shed 3 bases and J shed 5 bases, with 18 bases lying between them. The CDR3 covers 15 residues.

A few counts support this clonotype. The gene calls are TRBV9 and TRBJ1-5, with a weak D call TRBD1 (5 bases). CDR1 SGDLS and CDR2 YYNGEE come from the germline V gene. Trimming removed 0 bases at V and 8 bases at J, with 12 bases between. CDR3 size: 14 residues. CDR3 DNA sequence: TGTGCCAGCAGCGTAGGCGCAGGGTATGAGCCCCAGCATTTT. This encodes CASSVGAGYEPQHF.

Written as DNA, the CDR3 is TGTGCCAGCAGCTGGAGTAGCGGAGGGACTAATGAGCAGTTCTTC. Residues: CASSWSSGGTNEQFF. The rearrangement links TRBV7-9 to TRBJ2-1; tentatively, D is TRBD2 (6 bases). V was cut by 4 bases and J by 7 bases, with 17 bases left in between. This CDR3 region has 15 residues. Germline CDR1 reads SEHNR; CDR2 reads FQNEAQ (reference sequence).

This clonotype was observed many times. The V call is TRBV30, the J call TRBJ1-5; D is uncertain. V was trimmed by 5 bases and J by 2 bases, leaving 13 bases between them. Per the germline V gene, CDR1 is GTSNPN and CDR2 is SVGIG (reference sequence). The CDR3 has 14 amino acids. The CDR3 DNA reads TGTGCCTGGTCCCTAGGATTAGGCAATCAGCCCCAGCATTTT. Translating gives CAWSLGLGNQPQHF.

This clonotype was seen repeatedly, ten times or more. V gene TRBV6-6 combines with J gene TRBJ2-5; D is possibly TRBD1 or TRBD2 (5 bases each). V was clipped by 0 bases and J by 2 bases, with 7 bases between them. Per the germline V gene, CDR1 is MNHNY and CDR2 is SVGAGI (reference sequence). CDR3 length: 14 residues. The CDR3 coding sequence is TGTGCCAGCAGTTACTCGAGGGGTCAAGAGACCCAGTACTTC. Translating it yields CASSYSRGQETQYF.

The rearrangement links TRBV2 to TRBJ1-1, with D perhaps TRBD1 (6 bases). Trimming removed 6 bases at V and 3 bases at J, with 14 bases between. CDR1 and CDR2 from the germline V gene are SNHLY and FYNNEI. The CDR3 totals 14 residues. As DNA, the CDR3 is TGTGCCAGCAGGGGATCGGCAGGGGACACTGAAGCTTTCTTT. Translation: CASRGSAGDTEAFF.

In this sample, this clonotype turned up a few times. The chain combines TRBV28 with TRBJ2-7, with 8 bases matching TRBD1. CDR1 MDHEN and CDR2 SYDVKM come from the germline V gene. Trimming cost V 5 bases and J 5 bases; bases outside gene matches: 5. This CDR3 has 13 residues. This chain's CDR3 is CASSPATGDEQYF. CDR3 in DNA: TGTGCCAGCAGTCCGGCGACAGGGGACGAGCAGTACTTC.

In this sample, this clonotype turned up a few times. This chain joins TRBV6-5 and TRBJ1-2, with TRBD1 matching over 8 bases. The germline gives CDR1 MNHEY, CDR2 SVGAGI. The CDR3 extends over 14 amino acids. Trimming removed 2 bases from V and 8 bases from J; junction bases left unmatched: 7. This chain's CDR3 is CASSYRTGSGGYTF. As DNA, the CDR3 is TGTGCCAGCAGTTACCGGACAGGGTCAGGCGGCTACACCTTC.

A remark on this clonotype: A clone one base away is much larger, so this may be a read error. This chain joins TRBV18 and TRBJ1-1, with 8 nucleotides matching TRBD1. CDR1 KGHSH and CDR2 LQKENI come from the germline V gene. This CDR3 region has 15 residues. This chain's CDR3 is CASSRGTGRGTEGFF. The CDR3 bases are TGTGCCAGCTCAAGAGGGACAGGTCGGGGCACTGAAGGTTTCTTT.

This clonotype has a count of ten or more. CDR3 loop: CASSPNQGQGWRETQYF. In DNA, the CDR3 is TGTGCCAGCAGTCCCAACCAGGGACAGGGGTGGCGAGAGACCCAGTACTTC. The chain links TRBV28 to TRBJ2-5; 10 positions match TRBD1. This CDR3 has 17 residues. CDR1 is MDHEN, CDR2 SYDVKM, per germline. J was trimmed by 4 bases and V by 5 bases; bases with no gene match: 13. Filled out from reference TRBV28 and TRBJ2-5, the complete variable domain reads DVKVTQSSRYLVKRTGEKVFLECVQDMDHENMFWYRQDPGLGLRLIYFSYDVKMKEKGDIPEGYSVSREKKERFSLILESASTNQTSMYLCASSPNQGQGWRETQYFGPGTRLLVL.

Ten or more counts support this clonotype. This chain joins TRBV2 and TRBJ2-5, with 12 bases aligning to TRBD2. V lost 6 bases to trimming and J lost 4 bases; unmatched junction nucleotides: 6. The germline gives CDR1 SNHLY, CDR2 FYNNEI. The CDR3 covers 15 residues. The chain's CDR3 is CASSPTSGSRETQYF. Written as DNA, the CDR3 is TGTGCCAGCAGCCCGACTAGCGGGAGTAGAGAGACCCAGTACTTC.

This clonotype showed up many times. The V call is TRBV2, the J call TRBJ2-7; D is possibly TRBD2 (6 bases). V was pared by 7 bases and J by 6 bases, with 16 bases between. Germline V gene sequence: CDR1 SNHLY, CDR2 FYNNEI. The CDR3 is 13 residues long. This CDR3 reads CASIDGSPAEQYF. The CDR3 DNA reads TGTGCCAGCATAGACGGGAGTCCCGCCGAGCAGTACTTC.

The CDR3 protein is CSAREGPNEKLFF. In DNA form, the CDR3 reads TGCAGTGCTAGAGAGGGCCCTAATGAAAAACTGTTTTTT. The chain is built from TRBV20-1 and TRBJ1-4, with D unresolved. Per germline, CDR1 DFQATT and CDR2 SNEGSKA (reference sequence). The V end was cut by 0 bases, the J end by 3 bases, with 5 bases between. The CDR3 is made up of 13 amino acids.

This clonotype has a count of ten or more. The chain carries TRBV24-1 and TRBJ2-7; 8 nucleotides agree with TRBD2. The CDR3 runs 15 residues. CDR1 and CDR2 (germline): KGHDR, SFDVKD. V lost 4 bases to trimming and J lost 4 bases; unmatched junction nucleotides: 8. The DNA for the CDR3 is TGTGCCACCAGTGACCCTAATAGCGGGATTTACGAGCAGTACTTC. Its translation is CATSDPNSGIYEQYF.